Each of the 15 T cell receptor beta chains below was sequenced from the same sample in a study of cytomegalovirus exposure and HLA in healthy donors. Primers: 60 Vbeta forward and 13 Jbeta reverse. Produced via immunoSEQ multiplex PCR; TCRdb's table is partial and in-frame only. The sample includes about 98,000 clones, about 81% of them seen just once. Sequencing input: PBMCs. Source of these receptors: a man in his forties in good health and CMV-seronegative.

This rearrangement joins TRBV9 to TRBJ1-2; D is ambiguous. The germline V gene encodes CDR1 SGDLS and CDR2 YYNGEE. The V gene lost 3 bases and the J gene lost 7 bases, with 7 bases spanning the gap. The CDR3 is 11 amino acids. The CDR3 loop reads CASSAVSGYTF. As DNA, the CDR3 is TGTGCCAGCAGCGCCGTCTCTGGCTACACCTTC.

Only a few counts were recorded for this clone. The chain carries TRBV27 and TRBJ2-7; a weak D match, TRBD1 (6 bases). V was pared by 0 bases and J by 5 bases, with 14 bases between. This CDR3 contains 15 residues. Germline V gene data show CDR1 as MNHEY and CDR2 as SMNVEV (reference sequence). Here the CDR3 DNA reads TGTGCCAGCAGTTTATCTATCAGGGGAGTAGACGAGCAGTACTTC. Its protein is CASSLSIRGVDEQYF.

The chain combines TRBV10-3 with TRBJ1-4; 9 nucleotides agree with TRBD1. This CDR3 comprises 14 residues. The trim removed 5 bases at V and 5 bases at J, leaving 3 bases unmatched. Germline lookup yields CDR1 ENHRY and CDR2 SYGVKD. CDR3: CAISSGQGNEKLFF. The CDR3 nucleotides are TGTGCCATCAGTTCGGGACAGGGAAATGAAAAACTGTTTTTT.

This chain uses TRBV7-9 with TRBJ2-7; possible D gene TRBD1, 6 bases. The CDR3 consists of 15 residues. V gave up 3 bases and J gave up 2 bases, with 14 bases separating them. CDR1 and CDR2 (germline): SEHNR, FQNEAQ (reference sequence). The CDR3 DNA reads as TGTGCCAGCAGCTTTCGGGCAGGGGACACCTACGAGCAGTACTTC. It specifies CASSFRAGDTYEQYF. Combining the CDR3 with reference TRBV7-9 and TRBJ2-7 gives the whole variable domain DTGVSQNPRHKITKRGQNVTFRCDPISEHNRLYWYRQTLGQGPEFLTYFQNEAQLEKSRLLSDRFSAERPKGSFSTLEIQRTEQGDSAMYLCASSFRAGDTYEQYFGPGTRLTVT.

The rearrangement joins TRBV2 to TRBJ2-1; 12 nucleotides match TRBD2. The germline V gene encodes CDR1 SNHLY and CDR2 FYNNEI. Unmatched junction bases numbered 5, after V lost 4 bases and J lost 13 bases. The CDR3 has 13 residues. For the CDR3, the DNA is TGTGCCAGCAGTGTGACTAGCGGGGGAGAACAGTTCTTC. Its protein product is CASSVTSGGEQFF.

J is TRBJ1-4 and V is TRBV19, with a tentative D call TRBD1 (6 bases). Germline V gene lookup returns CDR1 LNHDA and CDR2 SQIVND (reference sequence). Deletions cut 3 bases from V and 8 bases from J, with 16 bases between. This CDR3 region has 15 residues. This CDR3 is CASSISRQADEKLFF. CDR3 bases: TGTGCCAGTAGTATTAGCCGACAGGCCGACGAAAAACTGTTTTTT.

CDR3 sequence reads: CASTPVEDYGYTF. The CDR3, as DNA: TGTGCCAGCACTCCTGTAGAGGACTATGGCTACACCTTC. This rearrangement joins TRBV2 to TRBJ1-2; the D is unclear. With 7 bases removed from V and 3 bases from J, the gap between germline ends came to 12 bases. There are 13 residues in the CDR3. Germline V gives CDR1 SNHLY, CDR2 FYNNEI.

The chain carries TRBV6-1 and TRBJ2-7; tentatively, D is TRBD1 (6 bases). This CDR3 is built from 14 residues. The germline V gene has CDR1 MNHNS and CDR2 SASEGT. The germline V and J ends were trimmed by 2 bases and 5 bases, with 13 bases remaining between them. CDR3 sequence: CASSEMGASDEQYF. In nucleotides, the CDR3 is TGTGCCAGCAGTGAAATGGGGGCGTCGGACGAGCAGTACTTC.

This sequence joins TRBV27 and TRBJ1-5, with a weak D call TRBD1 (5 bases). In germline, CDR1 is MNHEY, CDR2 SMNVEV (reference sequence). The CDR3 length is 16 residues. Deletions cut 2 bases from V and 7 bases from J, with 18 bases between. In DNA form, the CDR3 reads TGTGCCAGCAGTTTAGTGGGTTGGGGGGACCCCCAGCCCCAGCATTTT. This codes for CASSLVGWGDPQPQHF.

The gene calls are TRBV4-1 and TRBJ2-3, with 7 bases lining up with TRBD2. With V trimmed by 4 bases and J by 1 base, 8 bases remained unmatched. Germline V gene data show CDR1 as MGHRA and CDR2 as YSYEKL. The CDR3 sequence is 16 residues long. This CDR3 is CASSPREAGGTDTQYF. The DNA of the CDR3 is TGCGCCAGCAGCCCCCGGGAGGCGGGGGGCACAGATACGCAGTATTTT.

This chain joins TRBV4-1 and TRBJ1-2; no firm D call. CDR1 and CDR2 (germline): MGHRA, YSYEKL. This CDR3 spans 15 amino acids. Deletions cut 5 bases from V and 4 bases from J, with 17 bases between. The CDR3 sequence: CASSSETILSYGYTF. In DNA form, the CDR3 reads TGCGCCAGCAGCTCGGAGACGATACTGAGCTATGGCTACACCTTC.

The chain uses TRBV18 and TRBJ2-1; no definite D call. This CDR3 is 12 amino acids long. Germline values: CDR1 KGHSH, CDR2 LQKENI. V was trimmed by 1 base and J by 9 bases, leaving 7 bases between them. The CDR3 protein is CASSPQTPEQFF. Written as DNA, the CDR3 is TGTGCCAGCTCACCACAAACACCTGAGCAGTTCTTC.

This clone has only one observation. The CDR3 sequence is CASSPQGANTQYF. In nucleotides, the CDR3 is TGTGCCAGCAGTCCCCAGGGGGCAAATACGCAGTATTTT. The chain has TRBV6-5 and TRBJ2-3; the match to TRBD1 covers 8 bases. The V gene's germline CDR1 is MNHEY and CDR2 SVGAGI. This CDR3 spans 13 amino acids. The V gene end was trimmed by 5 bases and the J gene end by 7 bases; junction bases not matched to a gene: 5.

The chain carries TRBV6-1 and TRBJ2-7; perhaps TRBD2 as D (5 bases). Trimming took 4 bases from V and 1 from J, leaving 11 bases between them. The CDR3 contains 14 residues. Germline CDR1 is MNHNS and CDR2 is SASEGT. CDR3 amino acids: CASSVGSSSYEQYF. In DNA form, the CDR3 reads TGTGCCAGCAGTGTAGGGAGCAGTTCCTACGAGCAGTACTTC.

This chain links TRBV9 with TRBJ2-3; 15 positions match TRBD2. The germline gives CDR1 SGDLS, CDR2 YYNGEE. This CDR3 region has 18 residues. V lost 2 bases and J lost 6; bases outside the gene matches: 10. CDR3 amino acids: CASSVLGLAGGPADTQYF. The CDR3 DNA sequence: TGTGCCAGCAGCGTTCTCGGACTAGCGGGGGGGCCCGCGGATACGCAGTATTTT.